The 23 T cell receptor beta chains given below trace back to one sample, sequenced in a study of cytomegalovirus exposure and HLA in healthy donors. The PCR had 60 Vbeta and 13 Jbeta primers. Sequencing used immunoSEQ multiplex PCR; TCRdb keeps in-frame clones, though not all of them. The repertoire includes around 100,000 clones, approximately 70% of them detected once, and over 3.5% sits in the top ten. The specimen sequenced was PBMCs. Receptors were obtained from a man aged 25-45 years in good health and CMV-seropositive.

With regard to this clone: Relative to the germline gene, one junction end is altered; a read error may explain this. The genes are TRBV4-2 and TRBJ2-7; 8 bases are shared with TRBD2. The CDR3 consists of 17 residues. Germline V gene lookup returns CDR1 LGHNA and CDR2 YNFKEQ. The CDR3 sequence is CASSKEVAGTSSYEQYF. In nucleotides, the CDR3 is TGTGCCAGCAGCAAAGAAGTAGCGGGGACTAGCTCCTACGAGCAGTACTTC.

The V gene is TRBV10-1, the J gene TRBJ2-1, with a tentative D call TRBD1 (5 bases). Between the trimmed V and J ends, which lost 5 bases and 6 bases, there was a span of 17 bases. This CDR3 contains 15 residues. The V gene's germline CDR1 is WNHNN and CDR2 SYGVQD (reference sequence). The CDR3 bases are TGCGCCAGCAGTACTTACAGGTCTCGAGTCAATGAGCAGTTCTTC. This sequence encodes CASSTYRSRVNEQFF.

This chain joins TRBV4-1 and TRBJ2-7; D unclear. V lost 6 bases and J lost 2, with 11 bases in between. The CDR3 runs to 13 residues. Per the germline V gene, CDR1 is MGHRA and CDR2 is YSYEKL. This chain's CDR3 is CASSPGSPYEQYF. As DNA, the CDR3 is TGCGCCAGCAGTCCCGGGTCTCCCTACGAGCAGTACTTC.

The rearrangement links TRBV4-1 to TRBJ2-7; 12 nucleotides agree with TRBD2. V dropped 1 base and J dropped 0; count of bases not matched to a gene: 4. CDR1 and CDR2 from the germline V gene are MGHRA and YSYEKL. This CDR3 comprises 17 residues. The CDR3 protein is CASSQVPGLAGSYEQYF. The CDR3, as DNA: TGCGCCAGCAGCCAAGTTCCGGGACTAGCGGGCTCCTACGAGCAGTACTTC.

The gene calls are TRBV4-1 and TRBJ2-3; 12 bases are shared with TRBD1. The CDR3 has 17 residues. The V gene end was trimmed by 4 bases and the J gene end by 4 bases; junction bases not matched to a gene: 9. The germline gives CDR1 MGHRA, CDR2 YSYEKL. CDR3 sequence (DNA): TGCGCCAGCAGCCTTACCGGGACAGGGGGCGCCTCAGATACGCAGTATTTT. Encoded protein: CASSLTGTGGASDTQYF.

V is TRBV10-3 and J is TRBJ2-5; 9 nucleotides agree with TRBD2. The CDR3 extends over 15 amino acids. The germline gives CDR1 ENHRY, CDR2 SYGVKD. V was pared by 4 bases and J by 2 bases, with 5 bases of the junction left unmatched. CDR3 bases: TGTGCCATCAGTGCCCAGCGGGGGGATCAAGAGACCCAGTACTTC. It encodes CAISAQRGDQETQYF.

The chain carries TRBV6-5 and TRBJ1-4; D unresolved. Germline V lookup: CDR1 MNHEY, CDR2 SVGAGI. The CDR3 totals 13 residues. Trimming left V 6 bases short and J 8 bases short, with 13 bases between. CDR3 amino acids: CASRGPRREKLFF. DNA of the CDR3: TGTGCCAGCAGAGGACCCAGGAGGGAAAAACTGTTTTTT.

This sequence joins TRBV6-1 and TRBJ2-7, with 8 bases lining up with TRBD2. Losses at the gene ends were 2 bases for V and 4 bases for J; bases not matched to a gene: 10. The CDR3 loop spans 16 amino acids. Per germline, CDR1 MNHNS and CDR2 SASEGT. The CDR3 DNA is TGTGCCAGCAGTGAATGGTTCGGGGGGGCGACGTACGAGCAGTACTTC. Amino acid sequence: CASSEWFGGATYEQYF.

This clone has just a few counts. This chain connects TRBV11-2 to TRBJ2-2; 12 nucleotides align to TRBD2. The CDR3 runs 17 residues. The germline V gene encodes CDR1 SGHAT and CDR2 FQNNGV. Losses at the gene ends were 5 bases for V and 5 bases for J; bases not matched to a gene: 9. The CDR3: CASSPWKLAGGTGELFF. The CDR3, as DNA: TGTGCCAGCAGCCCGTGGAAGCTAGCGGGAGGGACCGGGGAGCTGTTTTTT.

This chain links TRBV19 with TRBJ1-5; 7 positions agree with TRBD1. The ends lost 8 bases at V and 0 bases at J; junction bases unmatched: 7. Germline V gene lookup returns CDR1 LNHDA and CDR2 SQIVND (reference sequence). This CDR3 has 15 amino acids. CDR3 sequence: CASGDSSISNQPQHF. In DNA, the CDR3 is TGTGCCAGTGGGGACAGCTCAATTAGCAATCAGCCCCAGCATTTT.

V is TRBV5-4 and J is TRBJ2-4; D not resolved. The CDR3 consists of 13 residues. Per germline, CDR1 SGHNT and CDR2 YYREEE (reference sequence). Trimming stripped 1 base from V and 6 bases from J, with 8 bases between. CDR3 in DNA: TGTGCCAGCAGCTTGTTCGGTTTAAACATTCAGTACTTC. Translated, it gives CASSLFGLNIQYF.

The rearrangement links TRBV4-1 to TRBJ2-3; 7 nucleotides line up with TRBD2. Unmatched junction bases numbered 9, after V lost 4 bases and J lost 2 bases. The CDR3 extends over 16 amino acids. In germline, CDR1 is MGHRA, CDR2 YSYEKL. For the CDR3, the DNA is TGCGCCAGCAGCCCCCCGAGGACTAGTTTCACAGATACGCAGTATTTT. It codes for CASSPPRTSFTDTQYF.

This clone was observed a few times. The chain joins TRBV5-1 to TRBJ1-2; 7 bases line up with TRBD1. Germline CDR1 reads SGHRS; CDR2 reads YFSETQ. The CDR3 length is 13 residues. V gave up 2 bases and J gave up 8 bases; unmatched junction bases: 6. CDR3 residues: CASSLETGLGYTF. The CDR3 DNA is TGCGCCAGCAGCTTAGAGACAGGGCTGGGCTACACCTTC.

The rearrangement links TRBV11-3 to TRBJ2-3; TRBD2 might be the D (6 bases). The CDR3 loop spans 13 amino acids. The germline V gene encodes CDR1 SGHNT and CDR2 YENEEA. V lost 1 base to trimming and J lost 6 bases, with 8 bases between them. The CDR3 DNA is TGTGCCAGCAGCTTAGGGGGACTCGATACGCAGTATTTT. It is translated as CASSLGGLDTQYF.

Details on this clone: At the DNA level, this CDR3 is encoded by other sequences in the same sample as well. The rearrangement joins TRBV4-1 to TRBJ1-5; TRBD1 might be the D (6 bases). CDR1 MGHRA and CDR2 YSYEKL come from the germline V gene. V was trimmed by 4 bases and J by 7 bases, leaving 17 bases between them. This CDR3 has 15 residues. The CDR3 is CASSLEQGTGQPQHF. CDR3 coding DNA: TGCGCCAGCAGCCTTGAACAGGGTACGGGACAGCCCCAGCATTTT.

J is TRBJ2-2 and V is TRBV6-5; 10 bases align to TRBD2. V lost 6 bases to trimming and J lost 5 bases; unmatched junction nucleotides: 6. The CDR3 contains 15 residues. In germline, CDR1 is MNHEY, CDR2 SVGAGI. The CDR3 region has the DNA TGTGCCAGCAGACCACCTAGCGGGGGAACCGGGGAGCTGTTTTTT. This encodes CASRPPSGGTGELFF.

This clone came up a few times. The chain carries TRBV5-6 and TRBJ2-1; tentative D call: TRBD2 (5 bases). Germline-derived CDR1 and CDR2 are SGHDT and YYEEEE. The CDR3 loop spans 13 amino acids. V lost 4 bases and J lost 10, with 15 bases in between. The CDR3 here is CASSPTTPREQFF. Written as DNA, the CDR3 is TGTGCCAGCAGCCCGACTACCCCCCGAGAGCAGTTCTTC.

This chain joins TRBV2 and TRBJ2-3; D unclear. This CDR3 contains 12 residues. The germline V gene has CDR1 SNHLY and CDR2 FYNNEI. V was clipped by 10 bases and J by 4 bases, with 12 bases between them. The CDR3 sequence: CATLLESDTQYF. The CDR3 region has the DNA TGTGCCACCCTCCTGGAGTCAGATACGCAGTATTTT.

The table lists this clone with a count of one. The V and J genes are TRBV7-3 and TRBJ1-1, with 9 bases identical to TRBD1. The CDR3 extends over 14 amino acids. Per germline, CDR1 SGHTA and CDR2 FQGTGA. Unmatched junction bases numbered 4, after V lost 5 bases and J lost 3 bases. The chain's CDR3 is CASSPTGGYTEAFF. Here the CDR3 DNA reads TGTGCCAGCAGCCCAACAGGGGGCTACACTGAAGCTTTCTTT.

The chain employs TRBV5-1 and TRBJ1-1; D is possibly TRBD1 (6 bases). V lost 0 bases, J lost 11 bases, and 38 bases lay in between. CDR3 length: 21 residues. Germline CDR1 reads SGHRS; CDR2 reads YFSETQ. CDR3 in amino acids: CASSLEGFGGRSDPNPGLAFF. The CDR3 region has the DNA TGCGCCAGCAGCTTGGAGGGGTTCGGGGGGCGCTCGGACCCCAATCCAGGTTTGGCTTTCTTT.

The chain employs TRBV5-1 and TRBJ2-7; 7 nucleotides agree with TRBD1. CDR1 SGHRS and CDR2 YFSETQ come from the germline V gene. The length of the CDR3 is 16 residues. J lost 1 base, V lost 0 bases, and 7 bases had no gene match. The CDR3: CASSLVPGQSSYEQYF. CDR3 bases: TGCGCCAGCAGCTTGGTGCCGGGACAGTCTTCCTACGAGCAGTACTTC.

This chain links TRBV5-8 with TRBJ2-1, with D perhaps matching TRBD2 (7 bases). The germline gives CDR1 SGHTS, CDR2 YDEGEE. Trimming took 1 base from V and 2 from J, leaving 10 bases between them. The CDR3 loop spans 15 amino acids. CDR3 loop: CASSLRGGPYNEQFF. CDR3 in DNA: TGTGCCAGCAGCTTGCGCGGGGGCCCCTACAATGAGCAGTTCTTC. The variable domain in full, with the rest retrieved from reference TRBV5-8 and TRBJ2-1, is EAGVTQSPTHLIKTRGQQATLRCSPISGHTSVYWYQQALGLGLQFLLWYDEGEERNRGNFPPRFSGRQFPNYSSELNVNALELEDSALYLCASSLRGGPYNEQFFGPGTRLTVL.

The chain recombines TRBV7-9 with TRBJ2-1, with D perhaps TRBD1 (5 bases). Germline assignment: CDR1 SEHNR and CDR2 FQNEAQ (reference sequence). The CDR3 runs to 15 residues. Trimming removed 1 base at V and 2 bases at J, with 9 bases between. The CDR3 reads CASSLEQAPYNEQFF. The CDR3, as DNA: TGTGCCAGCAGCTTAGAACAGGCCCCCTACAATGAGCAGTTCTTC.